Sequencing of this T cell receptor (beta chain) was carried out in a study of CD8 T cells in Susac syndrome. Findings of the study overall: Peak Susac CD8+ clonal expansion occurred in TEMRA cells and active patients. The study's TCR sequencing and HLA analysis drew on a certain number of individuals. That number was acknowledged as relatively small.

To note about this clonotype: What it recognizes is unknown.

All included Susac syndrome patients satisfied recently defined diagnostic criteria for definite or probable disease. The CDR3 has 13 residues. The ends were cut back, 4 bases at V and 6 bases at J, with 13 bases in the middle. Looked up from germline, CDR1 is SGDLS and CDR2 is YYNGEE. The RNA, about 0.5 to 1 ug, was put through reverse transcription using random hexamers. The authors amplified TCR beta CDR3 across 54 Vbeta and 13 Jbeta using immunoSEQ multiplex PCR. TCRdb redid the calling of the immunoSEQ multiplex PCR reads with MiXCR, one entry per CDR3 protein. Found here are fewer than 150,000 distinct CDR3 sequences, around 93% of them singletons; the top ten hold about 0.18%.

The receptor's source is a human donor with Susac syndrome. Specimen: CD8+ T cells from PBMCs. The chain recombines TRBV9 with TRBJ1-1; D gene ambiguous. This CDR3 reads CASSPPSGPEAFF. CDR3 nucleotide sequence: TGTGCCAGCAGCCCCCCAAGCGGCCCTGAAGCTTTCTTT.